Below, 29 T cell receptor beta chains from the same sample are listed, as sequenced in a study of glioma-infiltrating T cells after dendritic cell vaccination. Repertoires were generated with immunoSEQ multiplex PCR, while TCRdb's copy carries only in-frame clones and drops some. The profile covers 80,000 to 100,000 clones, with 65% to 85% appearing a single time and roughly 5.9% taken by the ten largest. Time point reported: after dendritic cell vaccination, including at tumor progression/relapse. Specimen: blood, collected after dendritic cell vaccination. Every receptor here comes from a human donor with glioblastoma.

The chain combines TRBV6-5 with TRBJ2-3, with 8 bases lining up with TRBD2. Germline V gene lookup returns CDR1 MNHEY and CDR2 SVGAGI. This CDR3 is built from 15 residues. With V trimmed by 6 bases and J by 0 bases, 5 bases remained unmatched. DNA for the CDR3: TGTGCCAGCAGCTTCAGCGGGAGAAGCACAGATACGCAGTATTTT. Amino acids: CASSFSGRSTDTQYF.

The chain recombines TRBV5-1 with TRBJ2-3; TRBD2 aligns across 11 bases. Looked up from germline, CDR1 is SGHRS and CDR2 is YFSETQ. CDR3 length: 17 residues. Trimming cost V 0 bases and J 4 bases; bases outside gene matches: 7. In nucleotides, the CDR3 is TGCGCCAGCAGCTTGGTAGTAGCGGGGGGGCCGCCAGATACGCAGTATTTT. This encodes CASSLVVAGGPPDTQYF.

This chain links TRBV7-9 with TRBJ2-5, with 9 bases that match TRBD2. The J call is in doubt because the DNA end fits TRBJ2-7 better. Germline lookup yields CDR1 SEHNR and CDR2 FQNEAQ (reference sequence). The CDR3 consists of 17 residues. CDR3 sequence (DNA): TGTGCCAGCAGCTCCAACCTGAGTCTAGCGGGATTCCACGAGCAGTACTTC. The encoded protein is CASSSNLSLAGFHEQYF.

The chain employs TRBV5-4 and TRBJ2-7; a weak D match, TRBD2 (6 bases). Germline CDR1 reads SGHNT; CDR2 reads YYREEE (reference sequence). The CDR3 is 15 residues long. V was cut by 1 base and J by 3 bases, with 14 bases left in between. CDR3 nucleotide sequence: TGTGCCAGCAGCTTGTGGAGGGTAGGGGACTACGAGCAGTACTTC. Protein: CASSLWRVGDYEQYF.

The chain combines TRBV7-9 with TRBJ1-5; D gene ambiguous. Germline CDR1 SEHNR, CDR2 FQNEAQ (reference sequence). There are 15 residues in the CDR3. V lost 0 bases and J lost 2, with 8 bases in between. The CDR3 protein is CASSLAGNGNQPQHF. DNA of the CDR3: TGTGCCAGCAGCTTAGCCGGGAATGGCAATCAGCCCCAGCATTTT.

In this sample, this clone turned up once. V is TRBV2 and J is TRBJ2-7; a possible D gene is TRBD2 (5 bases). Germline V gene lookup returns CDR1 SNHLY and CDR2 FYNNEI. The CDR3 has 15 amino acids. V was pared by 5 bases and J by 7 bases, with 21 bases between. The CDR3 sequence: CASSSRRAAVREQYF. DNA for the CDR3: TGTGCCAGCAGTTCCCGACGAGCGGCCGTACGTGAGCAGTACTTC.

This clone has only a few counts. This chain connects TRBV5-1 to TRBJ2-3; D gene unclear. This CDR3 has 14 residues. V lost 7 bases and J 0 bases, leaving 12 bases between the germline ends. The germline V gene has CDR1 SGHRS and CDR2 YFSETQ. The CDR3 DNA is TGCGCCAGCCGAGCGCGCTCTAGCACAGATACGCAGTATTTT. This sequence encodes CASRARSSTDTQYF.

This clone was seen only once. The rearrangement joins TRBV6-5 to TRBJ2-5; D unclear. The DNA end is a closer match to TRBJ2-7, so the J assignment may be wrong. The length of the CDR3 is 13 residues. Germline CDR1 and CDR2: MNHEY and SVGAGI. This CDR3 reads CASSYNLAYEQYF. CDR3 DNA sequence: TGTGCCAGCAGTTACAATCTAGCCTACGAGCAGTACTTC.

The gene calls are TRBV7-9 and TRBJ1-3; D is perhaps TRBD1 (5 bases). CDR1 and CDR2 (germline): SEHNR, FQNEAQ (reference sequence). The CDR3 totals 17 residues. The V and J ends lost 3 bases and 0 bases respectively, with 15 bases between them. The CDR3 sequence is CASSFGHLLTSGNTIYF. The CDR3 DNA reads as TGTGCCAGCAGCTTCGGACACCTCCTCACCTCTGGAAACACCATATATTTT.

This clone was observed a handful of times. The rearrangement uses TRBV4-1 and TRBJ1-1; D not resolved. Germline assignment: CDR1 MGHRA and CDR2 YSYEKL. The CDR3 is made up of 13 amino acids. The V end lost 3 bases, the J end lost 10 bases, and 15 bases lay between the germline ends. CDR3 bases: TGCGCCAGCAGCCACCCCGTCGGGGAACGAGCTTTCTTT. Translating gives CASSHPVGERAFF.

The chain links TRBV5-4 to TRBJ2-7; weak D call: TRBD2 (6 bases). Germline V gives CDR1 SGHNT, CDR2 YYREEE (reference sequence). The CDR3 is 13 residues long. Deletions cut 4 bases from V and 2 bases from J, with 10 bases between. The DNA for the CDR3 is TGTGCCAGCAGCCAGGACTACGCCTACGAGCAGTACTTC. Amino acid sequence: CASSQDYAYEQYF.

This chain links TRBV18 with TRBJ2-3; 8 bases agree with TRBD2. CDR1 is KGHSH, CDR2 LQKENI, per germline. V trimming: 1 base; J trimming: 6 bases; junction bases outside the gene matches: 3. The CDR3 is 14 residues long. The CDR3 loop reads CASSPLGRADTQYF. The DNA for the CDR3 is TGTGCCAGCTCACCACTCGGGAGGGCTGATACGCAGTATTTT.

J is TRBJ2-2 and V is TRBV9; the match to TRBD2 covers 11 bases. The CDR3 extends over 15 amino acids. Germline lookup yields CDR1 SGDLS and CDR2 YYNGEE. After removal of 1 base from V and 6 bases from J, the junction contained 2 bases not matched to a gene. CDR3: CASSVLAGGPGELFF. Written as DNA, the CDR3 is TGTGCCAGCAGCGTATTAGCGGGGGGGCCCGGGGAGCTGTTTTTT.

V usage is TRBV7-9 and J usage is TRBJ1-5; no definite D call. V lost 5 bases and J 0 bases, leaving 5 bases between the germline ends. Germline values: CDR1 SEHNR, CDR2 FQNEAQ (reference sequence). This CDR3 is 13 amino acids long. The CDR3 region has the DNA TGTGCCAGCAGCGCCTATAGCAATCAGCCCCAGCATTTT. Translation: CASSAYSNQPQHF.

The V and J genes are TRBV7-2 and TRBJ2-7, with 9 bases lining up with TRBD1. Per germline, CDR1 SGHTA and CDR2 FQGNSA. The V and J ends lost 4 bases and 2 bases, in that order; junction bases with no gene match: 3. The CDR3 covers 14 residues. The DNA of the CDR3 is TGTGCCAGCAGCTACTACAGGGGGCCCTACGAGCAGTACTTC. Protein sequence: CASSYYRGPYEQYF.

The rearrangement joins TRBV2 to TRBJ2-2; TRBD1 matches at 8 bases. Germline V gene sequence: CDR1 SNHLY, CDR2 FYNNEI. J was trimmed by 5 bases and V by 7 bases; bases with no gene match: 9. This CDR3 has 15 residues. This CDR3 reads CASTRTGIGTGELFF. CDR3 in DNA: TGTGCCAGCACGCGGACAGGGATTGGTACCGGGGAGCTGTTTTTT.

A single count supports this clone. This chain connects TRBV2 to TRBJ1-2; TRBD1 matches at 7 bases. The CDR3 is 16 amino acids. Trimming cost V 5 bases and J 5 bases; bases outside gene matches: 14. Germline lookup yields CDR1 SNHLY and CDR2 FYNNEI. This chain's CDR3 is CASSHDRAGGVYGYTF. For the CDR3, the DNA is TGTGCCAGCAGTCACGACAGGGCCGGAGGGGTATATGGCTACACCTTC.

This clone was seen only a few times. The genes are TRBV27 and TRBJ1-4; tentative D call: TRBD1 (6 bases). V lost 4 bases to trimming and J lost 0 bases, with 12 bases between them. The V gene's germline CDR1 is MNHEY and CDR2 SMNVEV (reference sequence). The CDR3 covers 16 residues. Here the CDR3 reads CASSYRRTATNEKLFF. CDR3 in DNA: TGTGCCAGCAGTTACCGACGGACAGCAACTAATGAAAAACTGTTTTTT.

The chain employs TRBV5-1 and TRBJ2-7, with TRBD2 identical over 13 bases. The germline CDR1 and CDR2 sequences are SGHRS and YFSETQ. Trimming took 4 bases from V and 5 from J; bases not matched to a gene: 9. CDR3 length: 16 amino acids. In DNA, the CDR3 is TGCGCCAGCAGCGGCGGAGGACTAGCGGGAGCCAACGAGCAGTACTTC. Translation gives CASSGGGLAGANEQYF.

The chain combines TRBV11-2 with TRBJ2-7, with 8 bases matching TRBD2. From germline, CDR1 is SGHAT and CDR2 FQNNGV. CDR3 length equals 15 residues. With V trimmed by 1 base and J by 2 bases, 4 bases remained unmatched. This CDR3 is CASSLGRGVPYEQYF. The CDR3 DNA sequence: TGTGCCAGCAGCTTAGGGCGGGGGGTACCCTACGAGCAGTACTTC.

The chain joins TRBV2 to TRBJ2-7; D is uncertain. The CDR3 covers 11 residues. Germline V gives CDR1 SNHLY, CDR2 FYNNEI. V was shortened by 8 bases and J by 1 base, with 6 bases between the two germline ends. As DNA, the CDR3 is TGTGCCAGCTCCCCTTCCTACGAGCAGTACTTC. Amino acids: CASSPSYEQYF.

This chain links TRBV4-1 with TRBJ2-1, with D unclear. This CDR3 is built from 12 residues. Trimming stripped 6 bases from V and 10 bases from J, with 13 bases between. The germline CDR1 and CDR2 sequences are MGHRA and YSYEKL. The CDR3 sequence is CASSGQATEQFF. CDR3 nucleotides: TGCGCCAGCAGTGGGCAGGCCACCGAGCAGTTCTTC.

This clone was observed a few times. The genes are TRBV18 and TRBJ2-5; 10 positions agree with TRBD2. With 3 bases clipped from V and 4 bases from J, the junction kept 8 bases outside the gene matches. Germline assignment: CDR1 KGHSH and CDR2 LQKENI. CDR3 length equals 16 residues. The CDR3 DNA follows: TGTGCCAGCTCACCGCCCGTAGCGGGGGGCGGAGAGACCCAGTACTTC. Translated, it gives CASSPPVAGGGETQYF.

The chain combines TRBV7-3 with TRBJ2-5; 8 nucleotides agree with TRBD1. V was clipped by 2 bases and J by 5 bases; unmatched bases: 7. Germline CDR1 SGHTA, CDR2 FQGTGA. The CDR3 is 15 residues long. This CDR3 reads CASSLGLGQGETQYF. The CDR3 DNA is TGTGCCAGCAGCTTAGGTCTTGGACAGGGCGAGACCCAGTACTTC.

The chain employs TRBV2 and TRBJ1-3; D gene unclear. Germline V gives CDR1 SNHLY, CDR2 FYNNEI. The germline V and J ends were trimmed by 6 bases and 0 bases, with 12 bases remaining between them. The CDR3 runs to 15 residues. The CDR3 loop is CASSPLGVSGNTIYF. In DNA form, the CDR3 reads TGTGCCAGCAGCCCCTTAGGAGTCTCTGGAAACACCATATATTTT. Full variable domain (rest looked up from reference TRBV2 and TRBJ1-3): EPEVTQTPSHQVTQMGQEVILRCVPISNHLYFYWYRQILGQKVEFLVSFYNNEISEKSEIFDDQFSVERPDGSNFTLKIRSTKLEDSAMYFCASSPLGVSGNTIYFGEGSWLTVV.

The rearrangement links TRBV12-1 to TRBJ2-7; the D segment call TRBD1 is taken from the table without a DNA check. TRBV12-1 is termed a pseudogene. This CDR3 spans 14 amino acids. The CDR3 bases are TGTGCCAGCAGCCCAACAGGGGGCAAGAACGAGCAGTACTTC. Protein product: CASSPTGGKNEQYF.

The sample holds a few counts of this clone. The chain links TRBV7-9 to TRBJ1-2; D is possibly TRBD1 (5 bases). Germline V gene lookup returns CDR1 SEHNR and CDR2 FQNEAQ (reference sequence). Trimming took 4 bases from V and 4 from J, leaving 10 bases between them. The CDR3 has 13 residues. CDR3 nucleotides: TGTGCCAGCAGCTATCCGGGGGGCTATGGCTACACCTTC. The encoded protein is CASSYPGGYGYTF.

This clone occurred once. The genes are TRBV10-3 and TRBJ1-2, with 10 positions matching TRBD1. This CDR3 is built from 19 residues. The germline V gene encodes CDR1 ENHRY and CDR2 SYGVKD. The junction had 20 bases not matched to a gene; V was cut back by 4 bases and J by 6 bases. This CDR3 reads CAISALNRPGQGMVDGYTF. Here the CDR3 DNA reads TGTGCCATCAGTGCCCTGAATAGACCGGGACAGGGGATGGTTGATGGCTACACCTTC.

The gene calls are TRBV27 and TRBJ2-7; D gene unclear. Trimming pared 2 bases from V and 0 bases from J, leaving 11 bases between. The CDR3 runs 15 residues. Looked up from germline, CDR1 is MNHEY and CDR2 is SMNVEV (reference sequence). The CDR3 DNA sequence: TGTGCCAGCAGTTTAACGATTTCTAGCTCCTACGAGCAGTACTTC. Protein sequence: CASSLTISSSYEQYF.